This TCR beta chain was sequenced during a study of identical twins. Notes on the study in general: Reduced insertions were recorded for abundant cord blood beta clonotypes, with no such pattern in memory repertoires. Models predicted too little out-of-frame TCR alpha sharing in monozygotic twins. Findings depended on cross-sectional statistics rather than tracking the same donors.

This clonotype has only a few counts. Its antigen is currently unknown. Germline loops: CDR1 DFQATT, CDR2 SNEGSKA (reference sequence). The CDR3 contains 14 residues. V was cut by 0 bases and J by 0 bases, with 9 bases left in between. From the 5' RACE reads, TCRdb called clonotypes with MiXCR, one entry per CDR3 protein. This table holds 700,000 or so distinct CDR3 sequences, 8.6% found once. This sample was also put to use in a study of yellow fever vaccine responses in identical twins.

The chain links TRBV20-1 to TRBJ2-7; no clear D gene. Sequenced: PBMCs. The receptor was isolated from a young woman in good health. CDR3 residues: CSARDTGSSYEQYF. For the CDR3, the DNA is TGCAGTGCTAGAGATACTGGAAGCTCCTACGAGCAGTACTTC.